The clone carrying this T cell receptor (beta chain) came up a few times. The antigen remains undetermined. A TCRbeta library incorporating unique molecular identifiers was prepared. A single record per CDR3 protein comes from TCRdb applying MiXCR to the PCR reads. The sample has about 98,000 distinct CDR3 sequences, roughly a quarter seen once. This entry is derived from a study of T-cell reconstitution after alpha-beta-depleted transplantation in children. Study observations and caveats: One year post-transplant, T-cell counts and diversity were largely derived from T cells produced anew.

CDR1 is SQVTM, CDR2 ANQGSEA, per germline. Trimming removed 4 bases at V and 0 bases at J, with 5 bases between. The CDR3 has 12 residues. This sequence joins TRBV29-1 and TRBJ2-3; D unresolved. The source of this sequence is a boy aged 2 to 10 with acute lymphoblastic leukemia, due to receive a stem cell transplant. Sequencing was performed on PBMCs, taken before TCRalphabeta/CD19-depleted stem cell transplant. CDR3 nucleotide sequence: TGCAGCGTTGGGTGGAGCACAGATACGCAGTATTTT. Its translation: CSVGWSTDTQYF.